This T cell receptor beta chain is from a study of regulatory T cells in long-lasting Graves disease. Study details: Antithyroid drug intake by newly diagnosed Graves' patients had lasted under 3 months. Study results and caveats: Public clonotype sharing was higher in persistent than newly diagnosed patients. Researchers examined only peripheral blood and not thyroid tissue.

Library construction for TCR beta used iRepertoire HTBI primers and Arm-PCR of CDR3 regions. One entry per CDR3 protein results from TCRdb running MiXCR on the multiplex PCR reads. The sample has around 480,000 distinct CDR3 sequences; about 16% are singletons. A few counts support this clonotype. Its antigen is unknown. The time point: newly diagnosed GD, antithyroid drugs for less than 3 months. RNA extracted from PBMCs served as the sequencing template. A further study also used this sample, focusing on T cells in Graves' hyperthyroidism and ophthalmopathy. That work contributes: Thyroid ultrasound, orbital computed tomography, clinical symptoms, and serum thyroxine and TRAb underpinned diagnoses.

This receptor was identified in a middle-aged woman with Graves disease. The specimen was peripheral blood mononuclear cells (PBMCs), collected at new diagnosis, from a patient treated with antithyroid drugs.

The CDR3 region has the DNA TGCGCCAGCAGCGCCTACGGATTAACCCAGTTCTTC. It codes for CASSAYGLTQFF. The rearrangement uses TRBV5-1 and TRBJ2-1; D remains ambiguous. From germline, CDR1 is SGHRS and CDR2 YFSETQ. The CDR3 sequence is 12 residues long. The V gene lost 4 bases and the J gene lost 13 bases, with 15 bases spanning the gap.